The clone carrying this T cell receptor (beta chain) was seen at least ten times. The antigen remains undetermined. Semi-nested PCR with Nested Universal Primer A followed constant-region reverse priming of full-length variable regions. TCRdb re-derived calls from the 5' RACE reads in MiXCR, one entry per CDR3 protein. In the table there are about 32,000 distinct CDR3 sequences, roughly 27% of which are singletons. Tregs were sorted as CD4+CD25+CD127-/low cells. Whole-study results and caveats: Greatest tumor Treg TCR overlap was with tumor naive CD4+ cells. In terms of TCR gene usage, tumor memory CD4+ T cells clustered together with blood and lymph node memory CD4+ cells, as well as with lymph node naive CD4+ cells.

Per germline, CDR1 SGHAT and CDR2 FQNNGV. Deletions cut 5 bases from V and 3 bases from J, with 13 bases between. This CDR3 has 15 residues. The chain couples TRBV11-2 to TRBJ1-4, with a possible D match to TRBD1 (5 bases). The receptor comes from a female donor with breast cancer. The sequenced material came from tumor-infiltrating Tregs sorted from the breast tumor. CDR3 sequence reads: CASSAQGVSNEKLFF. CDR3 nucleotide sequence: TGTGCCAGCAGCGCCCAGGGTGTGTCTAATGAAAAACTGTTTTTT.